What follows is one T cell receptor (beta chain) and its context. Produced via immunoSEQ multiplex PCR; TCRdb's table is partial and in-frame only. Here the sample spans tens of thousands of clones, approximately 93% being singletons. This sample is part of a study of technical replicates of blood from several donors. CDR1 is MGHDK and CDR2 is SYGVNS in the germline V gene. Trimming shortened V by 4 bases and J by 4 bases, and 16 bases separated the two germline ends. There are 15 residues in the CDR3. Sequencing input: T cells isolated from PBMCs. This receptor was identified in a human donor in good health. The J gene is TRBJ1-2, the V gene TRBV25-1, with D hard to call. CDR3 residues: CASSVHSRGGYGYTF. The DNA of the CDR3 is TGTGCCAGCAGTGTTCATTCCCGGGGTGGCTATGGCTACACCTTC.